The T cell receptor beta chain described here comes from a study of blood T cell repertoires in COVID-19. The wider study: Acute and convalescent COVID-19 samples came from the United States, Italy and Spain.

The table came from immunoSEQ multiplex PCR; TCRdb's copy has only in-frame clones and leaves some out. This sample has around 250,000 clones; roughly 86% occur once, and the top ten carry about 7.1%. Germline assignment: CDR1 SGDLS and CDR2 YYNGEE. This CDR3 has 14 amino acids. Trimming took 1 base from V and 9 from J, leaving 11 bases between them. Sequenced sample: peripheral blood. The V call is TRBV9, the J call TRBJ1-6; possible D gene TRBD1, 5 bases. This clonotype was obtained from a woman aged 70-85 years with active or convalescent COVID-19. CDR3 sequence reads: CASSVQLTGSPLHF. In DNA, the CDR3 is TGTGCCAGCAGCGTACAGTTAACAGGTTCACCCCTCCACTTT.